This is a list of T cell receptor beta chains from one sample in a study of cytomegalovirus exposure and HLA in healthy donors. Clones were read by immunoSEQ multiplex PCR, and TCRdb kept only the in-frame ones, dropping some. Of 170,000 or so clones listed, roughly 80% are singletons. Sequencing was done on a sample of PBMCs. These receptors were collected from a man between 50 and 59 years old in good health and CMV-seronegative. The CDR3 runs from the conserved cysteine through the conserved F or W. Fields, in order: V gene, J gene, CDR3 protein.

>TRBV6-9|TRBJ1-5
CAIKVQGRCGQPQHF
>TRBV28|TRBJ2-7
CASSLLKGQGRYEQYF
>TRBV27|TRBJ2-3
CASSNRAPRWDTQYF
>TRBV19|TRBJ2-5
CASRVEREQETQYF
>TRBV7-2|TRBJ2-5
CASRITGHVPAWYF
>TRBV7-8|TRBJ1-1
CASSFPSSEAFF
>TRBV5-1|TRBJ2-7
CASSLDRGRVNEQYF
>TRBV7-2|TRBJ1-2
CASSLAGGGGYTF
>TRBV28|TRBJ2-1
CASSSPGTSGYNEQFF
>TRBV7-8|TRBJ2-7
CASSLPVGHRGAYEQYF
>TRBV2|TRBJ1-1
CASIMTGLTEAFF
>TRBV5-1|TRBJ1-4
CASSLQGNEKLFF
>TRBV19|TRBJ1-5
CASMGQDSNQPQHF
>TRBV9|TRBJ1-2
CASSVGEGYGYTF
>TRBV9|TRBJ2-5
CASSVGTSGAPRETQYF
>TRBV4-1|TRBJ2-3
CASSQGPQPSTDTQYF
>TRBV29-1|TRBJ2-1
CSVTGRARGSSNEQFF
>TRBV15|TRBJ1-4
CATSPRAANEKLFF
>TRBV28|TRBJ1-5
CASSFVQGHQPQHF
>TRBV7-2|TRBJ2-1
CASSPRASGIVYNEQFF
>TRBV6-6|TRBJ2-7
CASSLPGGLTGDKYF
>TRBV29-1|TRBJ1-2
CSVGQETNYGYTF
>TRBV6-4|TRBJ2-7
CASSTDRGSSEQYF
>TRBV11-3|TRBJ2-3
CASSLGQGLNTDTQYF
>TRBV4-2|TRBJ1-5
CASSQDPITGTGLYQPQHF
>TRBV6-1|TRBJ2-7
CASSGRDRGYEQYF
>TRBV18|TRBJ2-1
CASSPLRGSSYNEQFF
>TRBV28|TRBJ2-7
CASSLWASGNEQYF
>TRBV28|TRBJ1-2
CASRSSGTGKGGYTF
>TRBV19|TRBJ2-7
CASSPQRTVSSYEQYF
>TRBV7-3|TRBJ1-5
CASSLNAARVGNQPQHF
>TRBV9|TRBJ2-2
CASSGGAPWRSGELFF
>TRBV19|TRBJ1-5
CASRESGNQPQHF
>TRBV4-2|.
CASSQDRYRVSEQYF
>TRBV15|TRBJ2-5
CATSGIAGGGETQYF